One sample yielded the 18 T cell receptor beta chains listed below, sequenced in a study of blood T cell repertoires in COVID-19. Here immunoSEQ multiplex PCR was the method, and the copy in TCRdb shows in-frame clones only, minus some. The sample includes under 300,000 clones, over 75% seen only once; the top ten take 2.1%. Sequencing input: peripheral blood. These receptors were obtained from a woman in her thirties or forties who had recovered from COVID-19.

The chain recombines TRBV12-3 or TRBV12-4 with TRBJ2-5, with D unresolved. The CDR3 sequence is 13 residues long. V was shortened by 10 bases and J by 1 base, with 13 bases between the two germline ends. CDR3 in amino acids: CATSAVGQETQYF. The CDR3 coding sequence is TGTGCCACATCGGCGGTTGGCCAAGAGACCCAGTACTTC.

The chain recombines TRBV5-4 with TRBJ2-7; 8 nucleotides agree with TRBD2. The CDR3 totals 15 residues. Trimming removed 4 bases from V and 3 bases from J; junction bases left unmatched: 9. Germline values: CDR1 SGHNT, CDR2 YYREEE (reference sequence). CDR3 protein: CASSPAGGRSYEQYF. The CDR3, as DNA: TGTGCCAGCAGCCCGGCGGGGGGAAGGAGCTACGAGCAGTACTTC.

V gene TRBV11-3 combines with J gene TRBJ2-1; 14 nucleotides align to TRBD2. The CDR3 is made up of 17 amino acids. With 7 bases clipped from V and 4 bases from J, the junction kept 9 bases outside the gene matches. Germline CDR1 and CDR2: SGHNT and YENEEA. The CDR3 region is CASTGLAGGSGYNEQFF. For the CDR3, the DNA is TGTGCCAGCACCGGACTAGCGGGAGGTTCGGGATACAATGAGCAGTTCTTC.

This clone was observed a handful of times. V is TRBV7-2 and J is TRBJ2-7, with unresolved D. Trimming pared 2 bases from V and 3 bases from J, leaving 2 bases between. The CDR3 covers 11 residues. Germline V gene sequence: CDR1 SGHTA, CDR2 FQGNSA. This CDR3 is CASSLHYEQYF. In DNA form, the CDR3 reads TGTGCCAGCAGCTTACACTACGAGCAGTACTTC.

The gene calls are TRBV10-3 and TRBJ2-4; D may be TRBD1 (7 bases). Per the germline V gene, CDR1 is ENHRY and CDR2 is SYGVKD. Trimming removed 6 bases at V and 5 bases at J, with 17 bases between. The CDR3 totals 15 residues. CDR3 region: CAIRDRVGEENIQYF. The CDR3 region has the DNA TGTGCCATCAGAGACAGGGTAGGGGAGGAAAACATTCAGTACTTC.

This rearrangement joins TRBV6-6 to TRBJ2-3, with 16 bases aligning to TRBD2. Germline CDR1 reads MNHNY; CDR2 reads SVGAGI (reference sequence). V lost 5 bases and J lost 4; bases outside the gene matches: 3. The CDR3 is 16 residues long. The CDR3 here is CASSRGTSGGADTQYF. CDR3 coding DNA: TGTGCCAGCAGTCGCGGGACTAGCGGGGGGGCAGATACGCAGTATTTT.

V and J are TRBV29-1 and TRBJ2-7; D may be TRBD1 (5 bases). CDR3 length equals 12 residues. Germline V gene data show CDR1 as SQVTM and CDR2 as ANQGSEA. V shed 5 bases and J shed 4 bases, with 12 bases lying between them. The CDR3 sequence is CSVSGLEYEQYF. The DNA of the CDR3 is TGCAGCGTTTCAGGGCTTGAGTACGAGCAGTACTTC.

This clone has just one count. This sequence joins TRBV11-3 and TRBJ2-2; D gene uncertain. V was clipped by 1 base and J by 6 bases, with 18 bases between them. CDR1 SGHNT and CDR2 YENEEA come from the germline V gene. CDR3 length: 17 amino acids. CDR3 region: CASSLGAHPFPAGELFF. The CDR3 DNA sequence: TGTGCCAGCAGCTTAGGGGCGCACCCGTTTCCCGCCGGGGAGCTGTTTTTT. The variable domain in full, completed from reference TRBV11-3 and TRBJ2-2, reads EAGVVQSPRYKIIEKKQPVAFWCNPISGHNTLYWYLQNLGQGPELLIRYENEEAVDDSQLPKDRFSAERLKGVDSTLKIQPAELGDSAVYLCASSLGAHPFPAGELFFGEGSRLTVL.

This chain joins TRBV11-2 and TRBJ2-1; D call uncertain. The V gene's germline CDR1 is SGHAT and CDR2 FQNNGV. Trimming took off 0 bases at V and 0 bases at J, with 15 bases between the two ends. The length of the CDR3 is 18 residues. In DNA, the CDR3 is TGTGCCAGCAGCTTAGATGCTCCACTAACGAGCTCCTACAATGAGCAGTTCTTC. As protein: CASSLDAPLTSSYNEQFF.

This rearrangement joins TRBV7-2 to TRBJ1-1, with TRBD1 matching 9 bases. The CDR3 loop spans 15 amino acids. J lost 10 bases, V lost 5 bases, and 14 bases had no gene match. The germline V gene encodes CDR1 SGHTA and CDR2 FQGNSA. DNA for the CDR3: TGTGCCAGCAGCCAACAGCGCCACAGGGGGCGTGGAGCTTTCTTT. As protein: CASSQQRHRGRGAFF.

This clone was picked up a small number of times. The chain has TRBV23-1 and TRBJ2-1; maybe TRBD2 (6 bases). TRBV23-1 is an open reading frame, and its role is uncertain. The length of the CDR3 is 15 residues. The ends were cut back, 4 bases at V and 5 bases at J, with 15 bases in the middle. The CDR3 sequence: CASSPVRERDNEQFF. Here the CDR3 DNA reads TGCGCCAGCAGTCCCGTCCGGGAGAGGGACAATGAGCAGTTCTTC.

The chain recombines TRBV18 with TRBJ1-2; D is unclear. The CDR3 contains 13 residues. V was shortened by 2 bases and J by 0 bases, with 4 bases between the two germline ends. Germline lookup yields CDR1 KGHSH and CDR2 LQKENI. CDR3 in DNA: TGTGCCAGCTCACCAACAGCTAACTATGGCTACACCTTC. It codes for CASSPTANYGYTF.

V usage is TRBV7-2 and J usage is TRBJ2-7; D may be TRBD2 (5 bases). V was pared by 0 bases and J by 0 bases, with 6 bases between. The CDR3 length is 14 residues. The germline gives CDR1 SGHTA, CDR2 FQGNSA. CDR3 coding DNA: TGTGCCAGCAGCTTAGCGGGGAGCTCCTACGAGCAGTACTTC. Its translation is CASSLAGSSYEQYF. The full variable domain, its missing parts supplied by reference TRBV7-2 and TRBJ2-7, is GAGVSQSPSNKVTEKGKDVELRCDPISGHTALYWYRQSLGQGLEFLIYFQGNSAPDKSGLPSDRFSAERTGGSVSTLTIQRTQQEDSAVYLCASSLAGSSYEQYFGPGTRLTVT.

The rearrangement links TRBV28 to TRBJ2-7; 11 bases map to TRBD1. The CDR3 extends over 16 amino acids. V shed 5 bases, J shed 7 bases, and the junction held 13 bases outside the gene matches. Germline V CDR1 and CDR2: MDHEN, SYDVKM. The DNA of the CDR3 is TGTGCCAGCAGTCAACCCGGGACAGGGGGATATAAGGAGCAGTACTTC. Amino acid sequence: CASSQPGTGGYKEQYF.

This sequence joins TRBV28 and TRBJ2-5; TRBD1 matches at 7 bases. The CDR3 loop spans 14 amino acids. Trimming at V came to 5 bases and at J to 1 base, leaving 4 bases not matched to a gene. Per germline, CDR1 MDHEN and CDR2 SYDVKM. The CDR3 DNA is TGTGCCAGCAGTCCCGGGACAGCCCAAGAGACCCAGTACTTC. As protein: CASSPGTAQETQYF. Together with reference TRBV28 and TRBJ2-5, the CDR3 gives the full variable domain: DVKVTQSSRYLVKRTGEKVFLECVQDMDHENMFWYRQDPGLGLRLIYFSYDVKMKEKGDIPEGYSVSREKKERFSLILESASTNQTSMYLCASSPGTAQETQYFGPGTRLLVL.

The chain combines TRBV6-5 with TRBJ2-7; D gene uncertain. The CDR3 runs 13 residues. The ends were cut back, 5 bases at V and 4 bases at J, with 12 bases in the middle. CDR1 is MNHEY, CDR2 SVGAGI, per germline. The CDR3, as DNA: TGTGCCAGCAGTCGAGTAGGAGCGTACGAGCAGTACTTC. Translating it yields CASSRVGAYEQYF.

The rearrangement joins TRBV7-9 to TRBJ1-1; D might be TRBD1 (5 bases). Germline CDR1 SEHNR, CDR2 FQNEAQ (reference sequence). The germline V and J ends were trimmed by 7 bases and 3 bases, with 15 bases remaining between them. The CDR3 covers 14 residues. Here the CDR3 reads CASNKRGGDTEAFF. CDR3 bases: TGTGCCAGCAACAAAAGGGGTGGTGACACTGAAGCTTTCTTT.

The chain joins TRBV18 to TRBJ2-7; 7 bases align to TRBD1. Germline trimming cut 3 bases from V and 1 base from J; bases unmatched to any gene: 9. This CDR3 is built from 16 residues. Germline loops: CDR1 KGHSH, CDR2 LQKENI. CDR3: CASSPLGTETSYEQYF. As DNA, the CDR3 is TGTGCCAGCTCACCGCTTGGGACAGAGACTTCCTACGAGCAGTACTTC.